These 18 T cell receptor beta chains originate from one sample sequenced in a study of OX40 agonist ivuxolimab in advanced cancers. This table comes from immunoSEQ multiplex PCR, and its TCRdb copy is limited to in-frame clones, with some not included. The repertoire holds about 74,000 clones, 65% to 90% seen once, with around 1.5% in the top ten. Sequenced material: CD4+ or CD8+ T cells sorted from blood, taken in a trial of the OX40 agonist ivuxolimab. These receptors were taken from an adult with an advanced solid tumor such as melanoma, head and neck, liver or kidney cancer.

This chain joins TRBV29-1 and TRBJ1-2; D is perhaps TRBD1 (6 bases). Germline loops: CDR1 SQVTM, CDR2 ANQGSEA. The CDR3 has 14 residues. The germline V and J ends were trimmed by 6 bases and 1 base, with 15 bases remaining between them. The CDR3 sequence is CSVGGQGRNYGYTF. In DNA form, the CDR3 reads TGCAGCGTCGGAGGGCAGGGGCGTAACTATGGCTACACCTTC.

The chain joins TRBV7-3 to TRBJ2-2, with a possible D match to TRBD2 (6 bases). The length of the CDR3 is 16 residues. In germline, CDR1 is SGHTA, CDR2 FQGTGA. Between the trimmed V and J ends, which lost 1 base and 1 base, there was a span of 10 bases. The CDR3 protein is CASSLNAGKNTGELFF. The CDR3 coding sequence is TGTGCCAGCAGCTTAAATGCGGGGAAGAACACCGGGGAGCTGTTTTTT.

The V and J genes are TRBV28 and TRBJ2-7, with TRBD2 identical over 8 bases. Trimming took 4 bases from V and 0 from J; bases not matched to a gene: 11. This CDR3 is built from 17 residues. Germline V gives CDR1 MDHEN, CDR2 SYDVKM. CDR3 nucleotide sequence: TGTGCCAGCAGTTCCCCCCGGGGAGCGGGAGCCTCCTACGAGCAGTACTTC. The encoded protein is CASSSPRGAGASYEQYF.

This chain connects TRBV6-5 to TRBJ2-4; D not certain. CDR1 is MNHEY, CDR2 SVGAGI, per germline. The CDR3 has 16 residues. Deletions cut 2 bases from V and 4 bases from J, with 15 bases between. DNA of the CDR3: TGTGCCAGCAGTTACAATAGGGATTACTTTAAAAACATTCAGTACTTC. It translates to CASSYNRDYFKNIQYF.

This clone was observed a few times. V and J are TRBV4-3 and TRBJ1-2; D not resolved. The CDR3 is 13 residues long. CDR1 and CDR2 from the germline V gene are LGHNA and YSLEER. V lost 0 bases to trimming and J lost 6 bases, with 8 bases between them. The CDR3 DNA follows: TGCGCCAGCAGCCAAGAAGATGGTCATGGCTACACCTTC. The encoded protein is CASSQEDGHGYTF.

The J gene is TRBJ1-4, the V gene TRBV7-9; D is perhaps TRBD1 (5 bases). The germline V gene has CDR1 SEHNR and CDR2 FQNEAQ (reference sequence). The CDR3 is 14 amino acids. Trimming cost V 8 bases and J 5 bases, with 15 bases left between them. CDR3 protein: CASGRGGWNEKLFF. CDR3 nucleotides: TGTGCCAGCGGAAGGGGAGGATGGAATGAAAAACTGTTTTTT.

This sequence joins TRBV6-5 and TRBJ2-3; 8 bases are shared with TRBD2. Germline lookup yields CDR1 MNHEY and CDR2 SVGAGI. V lost 6 bases to trimming and J lost 2 bases; unmatched junction nucleotides: 7. This CDR3 comprises 15 residues. The CDR3 DNA sequence: TGTGCCAGCAGATCCACTAGCGGATACACAGATACGCAGTATTTT. Protein product: CASRSTSGYTDTQYF.

This chain connects TRBV11-2 to TRBJ2-3; 8 nucleotides align to TRBD1. The CDR3 extends over 16 amino acids. Trimming took 0 bases from V and 2 from J; bases not matched to a gene: 4. CDR1 is SGHAT and CDR2 is FQNNGV in the germline V gene. The CDR3 DNA follows: TGTGCCAGCAGCTTAGATGGGACAGGTCTCACAGATACGCAGTATTTT. Protein sequence: CASSLDGTGLTDTQYF.

The chain employs TRBV25-1 and TRBJ2-1; 10 positions match TRBD2. Trimming took 3 bases from V and 7 from J; bases not matched to a gene: 3. CDR1 is MGHDK, CDR2 SYGVNS, per germline. The CDR3 consists of 14 residues. The chain's CDR3 is CASSDPSGSNEQFF. The CDR3 DNA reads as TGTGCCAGCAGTGACCCTAGCGGGAGTAATGAGCAGTTCTTC.

V usage is TRBV7-9 and J usage is TRBJ1-1; D may be TRBD1 (6 bases). Trimming cost V 3 bases and J 7 bases, with 9 bases left between them. CDR1 is SEHNR, CDR2 FQNEAQ, per germline (reference sequence). There are 12 residues in the CDR3. The CDR3 region is CASSFEGGEAFF. The CDR3, as DNA: TGTGCCAGCAGCTTCGAGGGGGGTGAAGCTTTCTTT.

This sequence joins TRBV18 and TRBJ2-7; D not resolved. The CDR3 consists of 13 residues. The V end lost 6 bases, the J end lost 2 bases, and 11 bases lay between the germline ends. The V gene's germline CDR1 is KGHSH and CDR2 LQKENI. The CDR3 DNA reads TGTGCCAGCTCCCCGGGCTCACCCTACGAGCAGTACTTC. Translated, it gives CASSPGSPYEQYF.

The rearrangement joins TRBV28 to TRBJ2-7; D is unresolved. Looked up from germline, CDR1 is MDHEN and CDR2 is SYDVKM. This CDR3 has 15 residues. Trimming took 7 bases from V and 3 from J, leaving 19 bases between them. In DNA form, the CDR3 reads TGTGCCAGCACCTCCGGACCCGCCGTTGGCTACGAGCAGTACTTC. It codes for CASTSGPAVGYEQYF.

The rearrangement uses TRBV9 and TRBJ2-1; 10 nucleotides match TRBD2. From germline, CDR1 is SGDLS and CDR2 YYNGEE. The CDR3 length is 16 residues. J was trimmed by 3 bases and V by 4 bases; bases with no gene match: 7. CDR3 in DNA: TGTGCCAGCAGCAAAGAAGCGGGAGGGGGCTACAATGAGCAGTTCTTC. Translation: CASSKEAGGGYNEQFF.

This clone was found once. This sequence joins TRBV11-1 and TRBJ2-1; TRBD2 matches 7 bases. The CDR3 has 18 amino acids. The V gene end was trimmed by 2 bases and the J gene end by 0 bases; junction bases not matched to a gene: 10. Germline CDR1 reads SGHAT; CDR2 reads FQDESV (reference sequence). CDR3 in amino acids: CASSLRAGETSSYNEQFF. Written as DNA, the CDR3 is TGTGCCAGCAGCTTACGCGCGGGAGAGACGAGCTCCTACAATGAGCAGTTCTTC.

The chain joins TRBV7-2 to TRBJ2-7; no reliable D call. Deletions cut 1 base from V and 0 bases from J, with 7 bases between. The CDR3 spans 14 residues. Germline V gene data show CDR1 as SGHTA and CDR2 as FQGNSA. Here the CDR3 DNA reads TGTGCCAGCAGCTTAGTCGGGTCCTCCTACGAGCAGTACTTC. It encodes CASSLVGSSYEQYF.

The rearrangement links TRBV10-3 to TRBJ1-1, with 7 bases that match TRBD1. From germline, CDR1 is ENHRY and CDR2 SYGVKD. This CDR3 has 14 residues. V gave up 5 bases and J gave up 3 bases; unmatched junction bases: 6. Written as DNA, the CDR3 is TGTGCCATCAGTCCTGGGACAGCCGACACTGAAGCTTTCTTT. Translated, it gives CAISPGTADTEAFF.

The chain has TRBV18 and TRBJ1-4; D may be TRBD1 (5 bases). Germline lookup yields CDR1 KGHSH and CDR2 LQKENI. V gave up 0 bases and J gave up 8 bases, with 13 bases separating them. The CDR3 is made up of 15 amino acids. In nucleotides, the CDR3 is TGTGCCAGCTCACCACCGTCGGGGGGTGGAGAAAAACTGTTTTTT. This gives the protein CASSPPSGGGEKLFF.

This clone was detected only once. The chain combines TRBV20-1 with TRBJ1-2; tentative D call: TRBD1 (5 bases). The CDR3 is made up of 11 amino acids. Germline assignment: CDR1 DFQATT and CDR2 SNEGSKA (reference sequence). V was trimmed by 7 bases and J by 8 bases, leaving 14 bases between them. The CDR3 protein is CSGRGIEGYTF. The DNA of the CDR3 is TGCAGTGGCCGGGGGATAGAGGGCTACACCTTC.